The clone carrying this T cell receptor (beta chain) occurred many times. The antigen is not known. Unique molecular identifiers tagged individual cDNA molecules. TCRdb processed the 5' RACE reads anew with MiXCR; each CDR3 protein has one entry. The table shows tens of thousands of distinct CDR3 sequences, with about 13% occurring only once. The data were taken from a study of early T cells in non-severe SARS-CoV-2 infection. For the study at large: Bulk RNA isolated from unsorted whole blood underwent sequencing; chains were not paired. Notes on the study in general: Anti-spike CD8 responses were favored by VDJdb matching, which missed private and CD4 specificities.

The V end was cut by 5 bases, the J end by 2 bases, with 11 bases between. The CDR3 contains 14 residues. The germline V gene has CDR1 SEHNR and CDR2 FQNEAQ (reference sequence). The material sequenced was whole blood. V usage is TRBV7-9 and J usage is TRBJ2-3; a weak D match, TRBD1 (5 bases). The TCR was taken from an adult who was a healthcare worker with PCR-confirmed SARS-CoV-2 infection or an uninfected control (not recorded which). The CDR3 sequence is CASSARQSTDTQYF. The CDR3 DNA reads as TGTGCCAGCAGCGCCCGACAGTCCACAGATACGCAGTATTTT.